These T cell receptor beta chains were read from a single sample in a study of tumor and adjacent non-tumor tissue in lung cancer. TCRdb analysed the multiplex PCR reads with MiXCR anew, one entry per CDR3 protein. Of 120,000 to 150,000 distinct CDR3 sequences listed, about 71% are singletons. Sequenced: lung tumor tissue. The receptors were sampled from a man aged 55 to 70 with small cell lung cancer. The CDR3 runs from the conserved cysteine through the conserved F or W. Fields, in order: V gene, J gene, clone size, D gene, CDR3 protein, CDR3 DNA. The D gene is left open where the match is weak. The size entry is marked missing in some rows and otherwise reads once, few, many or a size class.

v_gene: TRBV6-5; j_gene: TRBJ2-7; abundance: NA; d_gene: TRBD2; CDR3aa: CAGRRGVGEQYF; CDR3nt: TGTGCCGGCCGACGGGGGGTGGGGGAGCAGTACTTC
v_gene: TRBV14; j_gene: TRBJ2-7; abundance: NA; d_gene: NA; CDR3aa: CAGSQDPGSSHEQYF; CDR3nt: TGTGCCGGCAGCCAAGATCCGGGAAGCTCCCACGAGCAGTACTTC
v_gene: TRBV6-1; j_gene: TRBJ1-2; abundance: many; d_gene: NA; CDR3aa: CASNTQGGGYTF; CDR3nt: TGTGCCAGCAACACGCAGGGTGGTGGCTACACCTTC
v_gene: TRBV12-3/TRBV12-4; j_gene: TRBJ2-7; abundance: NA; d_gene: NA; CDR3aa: CASSRTGTYEQYF; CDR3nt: TGTGCCAGCAGTCGGACGGGCACCTACGAGCAGTACTTC
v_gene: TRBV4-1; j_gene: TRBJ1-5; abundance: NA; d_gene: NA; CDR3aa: CAGSQITGTDSNQPQHF; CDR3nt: TGCGCCGGCAGCCAGATCACCGGTACGGATAGCAATCAGCCCCAGCATTTT
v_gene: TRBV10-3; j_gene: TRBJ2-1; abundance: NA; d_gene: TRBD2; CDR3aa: CATHNPTRGDEQFF; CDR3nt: TGTGCCACACACAATCCGACCCGGGGGGATGAGCAGTTCTTC
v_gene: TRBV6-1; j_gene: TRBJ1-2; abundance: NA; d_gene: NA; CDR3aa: CASSEYTGNYGYTF; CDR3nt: TGTGCCAGCAGTGAGTACACGGGAAACTATGGCTACACCTTC
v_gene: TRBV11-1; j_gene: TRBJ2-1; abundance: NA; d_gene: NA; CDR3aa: CTSSLVLVHEQFF; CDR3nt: TGTACCAGCAGCTTAGTACTAGTGCATGAGCAGTTCTTC
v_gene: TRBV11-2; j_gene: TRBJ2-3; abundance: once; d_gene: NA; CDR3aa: CASSPGRTYTDMQYF; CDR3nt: TGTGCTAGCAGCCCGGGGAGAACTTACACAGATATGCAGTATTTT
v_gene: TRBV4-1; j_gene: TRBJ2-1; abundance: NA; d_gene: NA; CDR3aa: CASSQEYGSSYNEQFF; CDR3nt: TGCGCCAGCAGCCAAGAGTACGGAAGCTCCTACAATGAGCAGTTCTTC
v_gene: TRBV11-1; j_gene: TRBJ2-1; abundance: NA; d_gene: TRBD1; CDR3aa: CASTSTGSWDKQFF; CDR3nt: TGTGCCAGCACCTCGACAGGGTCCTGGGATAAGCAGTTCTTC
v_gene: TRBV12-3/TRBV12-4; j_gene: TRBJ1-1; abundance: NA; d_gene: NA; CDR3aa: CASTDAGFRAFF; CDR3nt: TGTGCCAGCACCGACGCCGGATTTAGGGCTTTCTTT
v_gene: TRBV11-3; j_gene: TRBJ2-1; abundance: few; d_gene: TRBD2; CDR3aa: CARSLSLGGNEQFF; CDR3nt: TGTGCCAGAAGTTTAAGCCTGGGAGGGAATGAGCAGTTCTTC
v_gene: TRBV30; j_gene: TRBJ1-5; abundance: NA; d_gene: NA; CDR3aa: CAWSVGMSNQPQHF; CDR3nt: TGTGCCTGGAGTGTAGGTATGAGCAATCAGCCCCAGCATTTT
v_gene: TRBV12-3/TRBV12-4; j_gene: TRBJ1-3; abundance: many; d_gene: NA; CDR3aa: CASSFGNTIYF; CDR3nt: TGTGCCAGCAGTTTCGGAAACACCATATATTTT
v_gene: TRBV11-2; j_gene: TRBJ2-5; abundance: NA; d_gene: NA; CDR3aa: CVSSLEGRETQYF; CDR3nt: TGTGTCAGCAGCTTGGAGGGCCGAGAGACCCAGTACTTC
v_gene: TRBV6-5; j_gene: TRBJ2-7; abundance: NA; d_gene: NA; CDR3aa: CATKFAVTNSYEQCF; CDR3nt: TGTGCCACCAAGTTCGCGGTCACGAACTCCTACGAGCAATGCTTC
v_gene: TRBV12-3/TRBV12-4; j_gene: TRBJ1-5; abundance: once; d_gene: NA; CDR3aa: CASSFSSGNQPQHF; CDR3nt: TGTGCCAGTAGTTTTTCCAGTGGTAATCAGCCCCAGCATTTT
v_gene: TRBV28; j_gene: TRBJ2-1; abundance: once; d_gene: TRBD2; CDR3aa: CTSSLGLAFFLEQFF; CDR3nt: TGTACCAGCAGTTTGGGACTAGCTTTTTTCCTCGAGCAGTTCTTC
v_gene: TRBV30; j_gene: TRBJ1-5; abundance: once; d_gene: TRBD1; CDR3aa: CAWSFTGTGNQPQHF; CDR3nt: TGTGCCTGGAGTTTCACCGGGACAGGGAACCAGCCCCAGCATTTT
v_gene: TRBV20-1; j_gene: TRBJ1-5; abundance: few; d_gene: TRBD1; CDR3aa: CSARGGTGDSNQPQHF; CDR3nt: TGCAGTGCTAGAGGTGGGACAGGCGATAGCAATCAGCCCCAGCATTTT
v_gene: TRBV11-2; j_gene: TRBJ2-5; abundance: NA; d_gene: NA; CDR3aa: CTSSPGRSQETQYF; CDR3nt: TGTACCAGCAGCCCTGGACGTAGCCAAGAGACCCAGTACTTC
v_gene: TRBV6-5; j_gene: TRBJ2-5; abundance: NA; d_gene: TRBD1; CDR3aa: CASKTGGRETQYF; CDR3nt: TGTGCCAGCAAGACAGGGGGCCGAGAGACCCAGTACTTC
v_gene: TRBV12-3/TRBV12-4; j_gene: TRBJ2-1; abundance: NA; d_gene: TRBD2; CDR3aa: CASSLGTNGGNEQFF; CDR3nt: TGTGCCAGCAGTTTGGGCACAAACGGGGGGAATGAGCAGTTCTTC
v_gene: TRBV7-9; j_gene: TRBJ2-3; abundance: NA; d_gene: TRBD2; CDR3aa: CASSPGLAGGGDTQYF; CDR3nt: TGTGCCAGCAGCCCGGGACTAGCGGGAGGAGGAGATACGCAGTATTTT
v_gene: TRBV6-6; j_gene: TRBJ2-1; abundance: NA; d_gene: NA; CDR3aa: CASSSTGHPSYDEQFF; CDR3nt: TGTGCCAGCAGTTCCACAGGTCATCCCTCCTATGATGAGCAGTTCTTC
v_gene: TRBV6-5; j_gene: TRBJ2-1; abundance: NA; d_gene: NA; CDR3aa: CASSRGFLGNERFF; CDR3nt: TGTGCCAGCAGTCGGGGGTTCTTGGGCAATGAGCGGTTCTTC
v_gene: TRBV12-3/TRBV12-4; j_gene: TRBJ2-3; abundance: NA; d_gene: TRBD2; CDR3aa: CASSRTSGRLLTDTQYF; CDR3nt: TGTGCCAGCAGCCGGACTAGCGGGAGGCTTCTCACAGATACGCAGTATTTT
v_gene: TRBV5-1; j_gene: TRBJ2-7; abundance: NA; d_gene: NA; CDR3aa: CASRGQPDGVEQYF; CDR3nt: TGCGCCAGCAGAGGGCAGCCGGACGGTGTGGAGCAGTACTTC
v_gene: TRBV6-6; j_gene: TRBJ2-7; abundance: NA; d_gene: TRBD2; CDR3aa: CASSSPKGGAHERYF; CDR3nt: TGTGCCAGCAGTTCCCCCAAGGGAGGGGCCCACGAGCGGTACTTC
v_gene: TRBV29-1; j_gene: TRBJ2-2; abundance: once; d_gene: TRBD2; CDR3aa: CSVVGRAVELFF; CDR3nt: TGCAGTGTTGTAGGGAGGGCCGTGGAGCTGTTTTTT
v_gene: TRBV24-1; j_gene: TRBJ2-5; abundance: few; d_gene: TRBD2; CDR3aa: CATSGAGQETQYF; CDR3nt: TGTGCCACCAGTGGAGCGGGACAAGAGACCCAGTACTTC
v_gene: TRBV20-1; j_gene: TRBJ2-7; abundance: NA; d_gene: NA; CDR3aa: CSARDSAPGTHEQYF; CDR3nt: TGCAGTGCTAGAGATAGTGCACCGGGAACCCACGAGCAGTACTTC
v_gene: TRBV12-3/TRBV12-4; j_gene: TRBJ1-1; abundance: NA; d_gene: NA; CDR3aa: CASSRPPTVNIEAFF; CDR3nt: TGTGCCAGCAGCCGACCCCCGACAGTGAACATTGAAGCCTTCTTT
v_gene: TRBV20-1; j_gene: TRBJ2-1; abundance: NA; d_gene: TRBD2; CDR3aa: CSARRFTSGRAQKQLF; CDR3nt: TGCAGTGCTAGGCGATTCACTAGCGGGAGGGCCCAAAAGCAGTTATTC
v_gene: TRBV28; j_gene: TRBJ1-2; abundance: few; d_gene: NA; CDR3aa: CASSLRQIYDYTF; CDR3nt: TGTGCCAGCAGTTTAAGGCAGATCTATGACTACACCTTC
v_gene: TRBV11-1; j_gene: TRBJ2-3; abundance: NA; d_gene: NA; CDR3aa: CASKRARTDTQYF; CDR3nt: TGTGCCAGCAAGCGAGCCCGCACGGATACGCAGTATTTT
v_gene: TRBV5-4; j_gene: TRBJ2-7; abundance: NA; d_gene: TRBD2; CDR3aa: CASSSGLVGDFEQYF; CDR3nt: TGTGCCAGCAGCTCGGGACTAGTGGGAGATTTCGAGCAGTACTTC
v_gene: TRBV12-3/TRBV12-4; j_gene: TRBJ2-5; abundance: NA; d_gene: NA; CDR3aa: CASCSSRMTETQYF; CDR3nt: TGTGCCAGCTGTTCGTCCAGGATGACAGAGACCCAGTACTTC
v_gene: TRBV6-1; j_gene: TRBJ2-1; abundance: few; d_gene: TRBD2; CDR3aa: CASRPGTSVSTEQFF; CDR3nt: TGTGCCAGCAGACCCGGAACTAGCGTGAGCACTGAGCAGTTCTTC
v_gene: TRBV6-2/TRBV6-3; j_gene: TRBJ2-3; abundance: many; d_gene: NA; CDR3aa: CASSPSDDTQYF; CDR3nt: TGTGCCAGCAGCCCTAGCGATGATACGCAGTATTTT
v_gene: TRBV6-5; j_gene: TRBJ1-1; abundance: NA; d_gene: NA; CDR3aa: CASNKTLGGDTEAFF; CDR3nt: TGTGCCAGCAATAAGACCTTAGGGGGGGACACTGAAGCTTTCTTT
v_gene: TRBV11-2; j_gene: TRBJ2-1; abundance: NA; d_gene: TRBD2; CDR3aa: CASNSQGLAGGPGNEQLF; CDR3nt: TGTGCCAGCAACTCTCAAGGACTAGCTGGAGGGCCAGGCAATGAGCAGCTCTTC
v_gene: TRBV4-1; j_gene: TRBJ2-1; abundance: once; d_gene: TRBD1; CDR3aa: CASSQEDREYNEEFF; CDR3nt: TGTGCAAGCAGCCAAGAGGACAGGGAATACAATGAGGAGTTCTTC
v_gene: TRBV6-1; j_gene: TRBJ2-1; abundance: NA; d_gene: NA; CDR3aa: CAGSEVGVSYNEQFF; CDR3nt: TGTGCCGGCAGTGAAGTCGGGGTCTCCTACAATGAGCAGTTCTTC
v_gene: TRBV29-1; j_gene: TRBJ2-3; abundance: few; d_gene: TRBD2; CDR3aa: CGVEGDSGRPGTDTQYF; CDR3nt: TGCGGCGTTGAAGGCGATAGCGGGAGGCCGGGAACAGATACGCAGTATTTT
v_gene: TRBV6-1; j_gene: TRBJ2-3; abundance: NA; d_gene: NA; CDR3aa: CAISEGGYSTDAQYF; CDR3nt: TGTGCCATCAGCGAGGGGGGGTATAGCACAGATGCACAGTATTTT
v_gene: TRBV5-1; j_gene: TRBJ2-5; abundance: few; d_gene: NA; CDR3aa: CASSSPGPKEETQYF; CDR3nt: TGCGCCAGCAGTTCTCCGGGCCCAAAGGAGGAGACCCAGTACTTC